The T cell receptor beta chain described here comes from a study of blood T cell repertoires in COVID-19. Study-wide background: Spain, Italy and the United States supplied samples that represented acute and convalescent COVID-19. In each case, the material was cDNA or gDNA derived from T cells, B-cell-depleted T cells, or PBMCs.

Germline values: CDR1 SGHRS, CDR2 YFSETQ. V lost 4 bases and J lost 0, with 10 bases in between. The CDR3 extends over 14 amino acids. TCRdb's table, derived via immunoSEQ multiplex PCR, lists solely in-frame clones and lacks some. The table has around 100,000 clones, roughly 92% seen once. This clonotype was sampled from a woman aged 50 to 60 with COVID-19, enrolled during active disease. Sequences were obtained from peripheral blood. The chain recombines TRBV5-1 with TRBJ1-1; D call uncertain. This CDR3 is CASSPSGLNTEAFF. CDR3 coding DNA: TGCGCCAGCAGCCCCAGCGGGCTGAACACTGAAGCTTTCTTT.